This TCR beta chain emerged from a study of shared clonotypes between healthy human individuals. Whole-study results and caveats: A handful of donors showed sharing of 4.5% to 6% of naive CD4 clonotypes. Sampling was confined to blood; repertoires within tissues likely differ.

The count of this clone is one. As yet, its antigen is unknown. Each subset's genomic DNA was shared equally among a number of immunoSEQ plates. Assay used: immunoSEQ multiplex PCR; TCRdb lists only in-frame clones, some missing. Of some 2,000,000 clones in the sample, 95% are singletons; the top ten hold around 0.13%. V lost 6 bases and J lost 4; bases outside the gene matches: 6. CDR1 is MNHNY, CDR2 SVGAGI, per germline (reference sequence). The CDR3 extends over 14 amino acids. The chain recombines TRBV6-6 with TRBJ1-2; the match to TRBD1 covers 9 bases. Sequencing used naive CD4+ T cells sorted from blood. Subset denoted: CD45RA+ positively selected. The TCR originated in a man aged 18 to 29 in good health. CDR3 region: CASSWGQGFYGYTF. The CDR3 nucleotides are TGTGCCAGCAGCTGGGGACAGGGCTTCTATGGCTACACCTTC.